The 13 T cell receptor beta chains below come from one sample, sequenced in a study of identical twins listed by TCRdb under 2016. Libraries were prepared through 5' RACE. The sequencer was an Illumina HiSeq 2000. TCRdb ran its own pipeline on the public reads, namely fastp trimming at Q25 and MiXCR clone calling, and kept in-frame beta chains. Each entry is one CDR3 protein sequence, shown with its most common DNA and genes. In all, the sample holds fewer than 800,000 distinct CDR3 sequences, and 7% to 7.5% of those were seen once. The leading ten clones occupy 1.6% of the sample. Another study also made use of these data, one on yellow fever vaccine responses in identical twins.

Sequenced material: PBMCs. The receptors were gathered from a woman aged 18-29 years in good health.

The rearrangement joins TRBV4-1 to TRBJ2-6; 11 bases match TRBD1. V trimming: 1 base; J trimming: 2 bases; junction bases outside the gene matches: 7. Per germline, CDR1 MGHRA and CDR2 YSYEKL. The CDR3 loop spans 19 amino acids. The CDR3 DNA reads TGCGCCAGCAGCCAAGTGGGACAGGGGGTCTCCCCTGGGGCCAACGTCCTGACTTTC. As protein: CASSQVGQGVSPGANVLTF.

The chain carries TRBV24-1 and TRBJ2-1; D is possibly TRBD1 or TRBD2 (7 bases each). The CDR3 has 16 amino acids. The V end was cut by 0 bases, the J end by 8 bases, with 16 bases between. Germline V gene data show CDR1 as KGHDR and CDR2 as SFDVKD. In DNA, the CDR3 is TGTGCCACCAGTGATTTGCCAGGGGGGGGGGACGATGAGCAGTTCTTC. It is translated as CATSDLPGGGDDEQFF.

This clonotype appeared many times. This chain links TRBV10-3 with TRBJ2-3; the match to TRBD2 covers 8 bases. The junction had 11 bases not matched to a gene; V was cut back by 4 bases and J by 2 bases. The CDR3 runs 17 residues. Germline V CDR1 and CDR2: ENHRY, SYGVKD. The CDR3 DNA sequence: TGTGCCATCAGTGCACAATTACTAGCGGACCACACAGATACGCAGTATTTT. This encodes CAISAQLLADHTDTQYF.

The chain uses TRBV3-1 and TRBJ2-5, with a tentative D call TRBD1 (6 bases). The CDR3 has 17 residues. Trimming took 2 bases from V and 0 from J, leaving 16 bases between them. CDR1 is LGHDT, CDR2 YNNKEL, per germline (reference sequence). The CDR3 DNA reads TGTGCCAGCAGCCAAAACCGGGACACAAAGTACCAAGAGACCCAGTACTTC. This sequence encodes CASSQNRDTKYQETQYF.

V is TRBV21-1 and J is TRBJ2-7. TRBV21-1 counts as a pseudogene. The CDR3 is made up of 12 amino acids. The CDR3 DNA sequence: TGTGCCAGCAGCCCACAGTTAAACGAGCAGTACGTC. Its translation: CASSPQLNEQYV.

The V call is TRBV27, the J call TRBJ2-1; 8 bases agree with TRBD1. The germline V gene encodes CDR1 MNHEY and CDR2 SMNVEV (reference sequence). J lost 9 bases, V lost 3 bases, and 7 bases had no gene match. The CDR3 is 14 amino acids. CDR3 sequence: CASSFVDRGLEQFF. The DNA of the CDR3 is TGTGCCAGCAGTTTCGTCGACAGGGGTCTTGAGCAGTTCTTC.

This clonotype was counted at least ten times. The gene calls are TRBV25-1 and TRBJ1-4; D is ambiguous. The germline V gene has CDR1 MGHDK and CDR2 SYGVNS. V gave up 6 bases and J gave up 8 bases, with 10 bases separating them. The CDR3 has 12 amino acids. CDR3 amino acids: CASRGGYEKLFF. In nucleotides, the CDR3 is TGTGCCAGCAGGGGAGGTTACGAAAAACTGTTTTTT.

This clonotype was seen ten or more times. The chain is built from TRBV4-1 and TRBJ2-3; 12 bases match TRBD2. V was clipped by 5 bases and J by 2 bases; unmatched bases: 11. This CDR3 is 18 amino acids long. CDR1 is MGHRA and CDR2 is YSYEKL in the germline V gene. In DNA form, the CDR3 reads TGCGCCAGCAGCTTACCAAGACTAGCGGGGGCCTCCACAGATACGCAGTATTTT. Translated, it gives CASSLPRLAGASTDTQYF.

Only a few counts were recorded for this clonotype. The V gene is TRBV29-1, the J gene TRBJ2-1; D might be TRBD2 (6 bases). Germline V gives CDR1 SQVTM, CDR2 ANQGSEA. With 5 bases removed from V and 5 bases from J, the gap between germline ends came to 13 bases. The CDR3 is 13 amino acids. CDR3 DNA: TGCAGCGTTCGACTAGGACTTAACAATGAGCAGTTCTTC. It translates to CSVRLGLNNEQFF.

This clonotype was seen ten or more times. This CDR3 reads CASSFWERENTGELFF. CDR3 sequence (DNA): TGTGCCAGCAGCTTCTGGGAGCGGGAGAACACCGGGGAGCTGTTTTTT. The chain couples TRBV5-6 to TRBJ2-2, with TRBD2 matching 7 bases. The CDR3 runs 16 residues. After removal of 2 bases from V and 1 base from J, the junction contained 5 bases not matched to a gene. CDR1 and CDR2 from the germline V gene are SGHDT and YYEEEE.

This clonotype was recorded many times. The junction shows a germline mismatch at one end, possibly a read error. The V call is TRBV12-3 or TRBV12-4, the J call TRBJ2-1; 10 bases are shared with TRBD2. The CDR3 contains 15 residues. In DNA form, the CDR3 reads TGTGCCAGCAGTATAGCGGGAGGCCCTTACAATGAGCAGTTCTTC. Translation gives CASSIAGGPYNEQFF.

This clonotype was counted a few times. The V call is TRBV2, the J call TRBJ2-3; 10 bases are shared with TRBD2. After removal of 6 bases from V and 2 bases from J, the junction contained 8 bases not matched to a gene. Germline V CDR1 and CDR2: SNHLY, FYNNEI. This CDR3 is 16 amino acids long. This chain's CDR3 is CASRERTSGNTDTQYF. CDR3 nucleotides: TGTGCCAGCAGGGAGAGGACTAGCGGTAACACAGATACGCAGTATTTT.

On this clonotype itself: The junction shows a germline mismatch at one end, possibly a read error. The V and J genes are TRBV6-6 and TRBJ1-2; D is unresolved. Germline V CDR1 and CDR2: MNHNY, SVGAGI (reference sequence). The CDR3 length is 13 residues. In DNA form, the CDR3 reads TGTGCCAGCAGGTACTCAGGCGCCGATGGCTACACCTTC. This codes for CASRYSGADGYTF.